What follows are 4 T cell receptor beta chains derived from one specimen sequenced in a study of blood T cells in healthy people across ages. For the second PCR, which ran for about 7 to 11 cycles, a sample-barcoded 5' primer and a J-beta primer mix were used. TCRdb reprocessed the 5' RACE reads with MiXCR, giving one entry per CDR3 protein. The sample records more than 800,000 distinct CDR3 sequences, around 43% being singletons. The material sequenced was blood. The receptors originated from a woman in her fifties or sixties in good health.

The V call is TRBV15, the J call TRBJ1-1; D not resolved. CDR1 and CDR2 (germline): LNHNV, YYDKDF (reference sequence). V gave up 0 bases and J gave up 1 base, with 12 bases separating them. The CDR3 totals 16 residues. The CDR3 spells CATSRDPGRENTEAFF. The DNA of the CDR3 is TGTGCCACCAGCAGAGATCCCGGTAGAGAGAACACTGAAGCTTTCTTT. Combining the CDR3 with reference TRBV15 and TRBJ1-1 gives the whole variable domain DAMVIQNPRYQVTQFGKPVTLSCSQTLNHNVMYWYQQKSSQAPKLLFHYYDKDFNNEADTPDNFQSRRPNTSFCFLDIRSPGLGDTAMYLCATSRDPGRENTEAFFGQGTRLTVV.

The chain joins TRBV10-3 to TRBJ2-1, with D tentatively TRBD1 or TRBD2 (6 bases each). The CDR3 contains 16 residues. Germline CDR1 reads ENHRY; CDR2 reads SYGVKD. Trimming cost V 6 bases and J 6 bases, with 21 bases left between them. As DNA, the CDR3 is TGTGCCATCAGCCCTCGCCCCCAAGGAGGGGGCAATGAGCAGTTCTTC. It encodes CAISPRPQGGGNEQFF.

Regarding this clonotype: Compared with germline, one end of the junction differs, possibly owing to a read error. This rearrangement joins TRBV6-5 to TRBJ1-2, with 7 bases identical to TRBD1. CDR3 length: 14 amino acids. From germline, CDR1 is MNHEY and CDR2 SVGAGI. CDR3 in amino acids: CASSRTNRGYDYTF. CDR3 nucleotides: TGTGCCAGCAGTCGGACTAACAGGGGTTATGACTACACCTTC.

This clonotype was seen only a few times. The J gene is TRBJ2-3, the V gene TRBV6-1, with TRBD2 identical over 8 bases. J was trimmed by 5 bases and V by 6 bases; bases with no gene match: 13. The CDR3 totals 16 residues. Germline values: CDR1 MNHNS, CDR2 SASEGT. Here the CDR3 reads CASSGGVRVYQDTQYF. The CDR3 bases are TGTGCCAGCAGCGGGGGGGTCAGGGTTTATCAAGATACGCAGTATTTT.